Listed below are T cell receptor beta chains from one sample, sequenced in a study of blood T cells in healthy people across ages. TCRdb re-derived calls from the 5' RACE reads in MiXCR, one entry per CDR3 protein. The sample holds hundreds of thousands of distinct CDR3 sequences; around 49% are singletons and the top ten take 30% to 35%. Sequencing used blood. The origin of the receptors is a woman aged 60 to 75 in good health. Both conserved end residues are part of each CDR3. Fields, in order: clone size, D gene, V gene, J gene, CDR3 DNA, CDR3 protein. A D gene is named only where the DNA matches it firmly. Rows may omit the clone size; those that give it use once, few, many or a size class.

abundance: few; d_gene: NA; v_gene: TRBV29-1; j_gene: TRBJ2-3; CDR3nt: TGCAGCGTTGAATTCTCAGATACGCAGTATTTT; CDR3aa: CSVEFSDTQYF
abundance: once; d_gene: NA; v_gene: TRBV27; j_gene: TRBJ2-7; CDR3nt: TGTGCCAGCAGGCGTACGGGAGTGGGGTACGAGCAGTACTTC; CDR3aa: CASRRTGVGYEQYF
abundance: NA; d_gene: TRBD1; v_gene: TRBV20-1; j_gene: TRBJ1-5; CDR3nt: TGCAGTGCTACTGAGGACAGGTATCAGCCCCAGCATTTT; CDR3aa: CSATEDRYQPQHF
abundance: NA; d_gene: TRBD1; v_gene: TRBV20-1; j_gene: TRBJ2-7; CDR3nt: TGCAGTACTAGAGACTTCGGTCGGGGACAGGGTCGAGGATACGAGCAGTACTTC; CDR3aa: CSTRDFGRGQGRGYEQYF
abundance: few; d_gene: NA; v_gene: TRBV29-1; j_gene: TRBJ2-5; CDR3nt: TGCAGCGTTGAACTATTTCAAGAGACCCAGTACTTC; CDR3aa: CSVELFQETQYF
abundance: many; d_gene: TRBD2; v_gene: TRBV4-2; j_gene: TRBJ2-1; CDR3nt: TGTGCCAGCAGCGCCCGGACTAGCGGAGCCTACAATGAGCAGTTCTTC; CDR3aa: CASSARTSGAYNEQFF
abundance: few; d_gene: TRBD2; v_gene: TRBV6-1; j_gene: TRBJ2-6; CDR3nt: TGTGCCAGCAGTGAAGCGACGGGGACTACACGTATCTCTGGGGCCAACGTCCTGACTTTC; CDR3aa: CASSEATGTTRISGANVLTF
abundance: few; d_gene: TRBD1; v_gene: TRBV20-1; j_gene: TRBJ2-5; CDR3nt: TGCAGTGCAAAGGACAGGGCCGAGACCCAGTACTTC; CDR3aa: CSAKDRAETQYF
abundance: NA; d_gene: TRBD1; v_gene: TRBV12-3/TRBV12-4; j_gene: TRBJ1-2; CDR3nt: TGTGCCAGCACCGATTCAGGGGGACGGGGGGGCGGCTACACCTTC; CDR3aa: CASTDSGGRGGGYTF
abundance: NA; d_gene: NA; v_gene: TRBV7-6; j_gene: TRBJ1-2; CDR3nt: TGTGCCAGCAGCCCTCGCCGGGGAGACGGCTACACCTTC; CDR3aa: CASSPRRGDGYTF
abundance: NA; d_gene: NA; v_gene: TRBV27; j_gene: TRBJ2-4; CDR3nt: TGTGCCAGCAGTTTGAACCGCATGGAAGAGACCAAAAACATTCAGTACTTC; CDR3aa: CASSLNRMEETKNIQYF
abundance: NA; d_gene: NA; v_gene: TRBV5-1; j_gene: TRBJ2-2; CDR3nt: TGCGCCAGCAGCTTGAGGGTTAGTGCGAACACCGGGGAGCTGTTTTTT; CDR3aa: CASSLRVSANTGELFF
abundance: NA; d_gene: NA; v_gene: TRBV20-1; j_gene: TRBJ2-3; CDR3nt: TGCAGTGCTAGACTAGCAGCTAGCACAGATACGCAGTATTTT; CDR3aa: CSARLAASTDTQYF
abundance: many; d_gene: TRBD1; v_gene: TRBV4-2; j_gene: TRBJ2-3; CDR3nt: TGTGCCAGCAGCTCCCGGGACAGGGGCACAGATACGCAGTATTTT; CDR3aa: CASSSRDRGTDTQYF
abundance: few; d_gene: NA; v_gene: TRBV4-3; j_gene: TRBJ1-6; CDR3nt: TGCGCCAGCAGCCAAGAAGGGCAGGGAGGCTCCTATAATTCACCCCTCCACTTT; CDR3aa: CASSQEGQGGSYNSPLHF
abundance: few; d_gene: NA; v_gene: TRBV29-1; j_gene: TRBJ2-7; CDR3nt: TGCAGCGTTGAAGAAGGGGACTTCCGGGACGAGCAGTACTTC; CDR3aa: CSVEEGDFRDEQYF
abundance: NA; d_gene: NA; v_gene: TRBV20-1; j_gene: TRBJ1-5; CDR3nt: TGCAGTGTTAGCACTCCGAGGGGCAATCAGCCCCAGCATTTT; CDR3aa: CSVSTPRGNQPQHF
abundance: NA; d_gene: TRBD2; v_gene: TRBV20-1; j_gene: TRBJ2-1; CDR3nt: TGCAGTGCTCTCCTCCCAGCGGGAGTTTCCTACAATGAGCAGTTCTTC; CDR3aa: CSALLPAGVSYNEQFF
abundance: few; d_gene: NA; v_gene: TRBV6-2/TRBV6-3; j_gene: TRBJ2-4; CDR3nt: TGTGCCAGCAGTTATGGGGAGCGAAGCATTCAGTACTTC; CDR3aa: CASSYGERSIQYF
abundance: NA; d_gene: NA; v_gene: TRBV5-4; j_gene: TRBJ2-4; CDR3nt: TGTGCCAGCAGTAGCGAGTTCCCCAAAAACATTCAGTACTTC; CDR3aa: CASSSEFPKNIQYF
abundance: once; d_gene: TRBD1; v_gene: TRBV18; j_gene: TRBJ1-2; CDR3nt: TGTGCCAGCTCACCATCAGCGTCAGGGGGAGGCTACACCTTC; CDR3aa: CASSPSASGGGYTF
abundance: NA; d_gene: NA; v_gene: TRBV20-1; j_gene: TRBJ2-7; CDR3nt: TGCAGTCGGGGGTCCCGCCATTACGAGCAGTACTTC; CDR3aa: CSRGSRHYEQYF
abundance: NA; d_gene: NA; v_gene: TRBV18; j_gene: TRBJ2-3; CDR3nt: TGTGCCAGCTCAGGGGAAGAGGGCACAGATACGCAGTATTTT; CDR3aa: CASSGEEGTDTQYF
abundance: NA; d_gene: NA; v_gene: TRBV29-1; j_gene: TRBJ2-1; CDR3nt: TGCAGCGTTGAAGCGCACAATGAGCAGTTCTTC; CDR3aa: CSVEAHNEQFF
abundance: few; d_gene: TRBD2; v_gene: TRBV25-1; j_gene: TRBJ2-2; CDR3nt: TGTGCCAGCAGTGAATTCGGGACTAGCGGGAGGTTGGGCACCGGGGAGCTGTTTTTT; CDR3aa: CASSEFGTSGRLGTGELFF
abundance: few; d_gene: NA; v_gene: TRBV5-4; j_gene: TRBJ2-6; CDR3nt: TGTGCCAGCAGCGTTGTAAGGGGCTCTGGGGCCAACGTCCTGACTTTC; CDR3aa: CASSVVRGSGANVLTF
abundance: NA; d_gene: TRBD2; v_gene: TRBV20-1; j_gene: TRBJ2-3; CDR3nt: TGCAGTGCTAGACCGGGACTAGCGACAGCAGATACGCAGTATTTT; CDR3aa: CSARPGLATADTQYF
abundance: NA; d_gene: NA; v_gene: TRBV7-2; j_gene: TRBJ1-2; CDR3nt: TGTGCCAGCAGCCCGCAGTCGACTAACTATGGCTACACCTTC; CDR3aa: CASSPQSTNYGYTF
abundance: NA; d_gene: NA; v_gene: TRBV7-8; j_gene: TRBJ2-5; CDR3nt: TGTGCCAGCGGGGATTCGGGACAACAAGAGACCCAGTACTTC; CDR3aa: CASGDSGQQETQYF
abundance: NA; d_gene: TRBD2; v_gene: TRBV20-1; j_gene: TRBJ2-7; CDR3nt: TGCAGTGCTCCCTCCCGGGGGGGGAGAGCGACCTACGAGCAGTACTTC; CDR3aa: CSAPSRGGRATYEQYF
abundance: NA; d_gene: TRBD1; v_gene: TRBV7-9; j_gene: TRBJ2-7; CDR3nt: TGTGCCAGCAGCGTACACAGGGGCGAGACCTACGAGCAGTACTTC; CDR3aa: CASSVHRGETYEQYF
abundance: few; d_gene: NA; v_gene: TRBV7-2; j_gene: TRBJ2-7; CDR3nt: TGTGCCAGCAGCGTCCTCCCACCCGGGGCCTACGAGCAGTACTTC; CDR3aa: CASSVLPPGAYEQYF
abundance: NA; d_gene: NA; v_gene: TRBV7-2; j_gene: TRBJ2-7; CDR3nt: TGTGCCAGCAGCTTAGGAGCTAGCAATGAGCAGTACTTC; CDR3aa: CASSLGASNEQYF
abundance: few; d_gene: NA; v_gene: TRBV20-1; j_gene: TRBJ2-1; CDR3nt: TGCAGGCCCCAGAGGCTCAATGAGCAGTTCTTC; CDR3aa: CRPQRLNEQFF
abundance: once; d_gene: TRBD2; v_gene: TRBV20-1; j_gene: TRBJ2-7; CDR3nt: TGCAGTGCGCAGAGGGAAGCGGGACTCTCCTACGAGCAGTACTTC; CDR3aa: CSAQREAGLSYEQYF
abundance: NA; d_gene: NA; v_gene: TRBV3-1; j_gene: TRBJ1-6; CDR3nt: TGTGCCAGCAGCCAAGATCTGGCGGTCTATTCACCCCTCCACTTT; CDR3aa: CASSQDLAVYSPLHF
abundance: few; d_gene: NA; v_gene: TRBV28; j_gene: TRBJ2-7; CDR3nt: TGTGCCAGCAGCCGCAGGGGGGGCGAGCAGTACTTC; CDR3aa: CASSRRGGEQYF
abundance: few; d_gene: NA; v_gene: TRBV4-3; j_gene: TRBJ2-1; CDR3nt: TGCGCCAGCAGCCGCCACAGGGAGAATGAGCAGTTCTTC; CDR3aa: CASSRHRENEQFF
abundance: NA; d_gene: NA; v_gene: TRBV7-9; j_gene: TRBJ2-7; CDR3nt: TGTGCCAGCAGCTTAGGAGCAACCGAACCATCCTACGGGCAGTACTTC; CDR3aa: CASSLGATEPSYGQYF
abundance: NA; d_gene: TRBD1; v_gene: TRBV28; j_gene: TRBJ2-5; CDR3nt: TGTGCCAGCAGTTTAGGGCAAAGGGGGCGAGAGGAGCAGTACTTC; CDR3aa: CASSLGQRGREEQYF
abundance: NA; d_gene: NA; v_gene: TRBV3-1; j_gene: TRBJ1-1; CDR3nt: TGTGCCAGCAGCCACCTCGATGAAACTGAAGCTTTCTTT; CDR3aa: CASSHLDETEAFF
abundance: few; d_gene: NA; v_gene: TRBV7-2; j_gene: TRBJ2-3; CDR3nt: TGTGCCAGCAGCTTATATTCGGCGGGACTGACAGATACGCAGTATTTT; CDR3aa: CASSLYSAGLTDTQYF
abundance: once; d_gene: NA; v_gene: TRBV10-3; j_gene: TRBJ1-1; CDR3nt: TGTGCCATCAGTGATCAGGGCGGCTCCACTGAAGCTTTCTTT; CDR3aa: CAISDQGGSTEAFF
abundance: few; d_gene: TRBD2; v_gene: TRBV7-3; j_gene: TRBJ2-3; CDR3nt: TGTGCCAGCAGCTTCGGACTAGCGGCGGATACGCAGTATTTT; CDR3aa: CASSFGLAADTQYF
abundance: few; d_gene: TRBD1; v_gene: TRBV4-3; j_gene: TRBJ1-4; CDR3nt: TGCGCCAGCAGCCAAGAAAGGGGGCTGTTGGGAGACTCAACTAATGAAAAACTGTTTTTT; CDR3aa: CASSQERGLLGDSTNEKLFF
abundance: many; d_gene: TRBD1; v_gene: TRBV28; j_gene: TRBJ2-7; CDR3nt: TGTGCCAGCAGTATTACCGGGACAGGGGGCTACGAGCAGTACTTC; CDR3aa: CASSITGTGGYEQYF